This T cell receptor (beta chain) originates from a study of a mutant IDH1 vaccine in newly diagnosed glioma. About the study: Week 47 marked visit V13, whereas week 35 marked visit V12.

Time point reported: week 35, safety follow-up. Doses comprised 300 ug of mutant IDH1 20-mer peptide each, plus topical imiquimod. All eight of the vaccinations patients received fell in weeks 1, 3, 5, 7, 11, 15, 19 and 23. Comments on this clone: Its antigen is still unknown.

Study-wide results and limits: The authors found pseudoprogression apparently unrelated to changes in top peripheral T cell clonotypes.

Some clones are missing from TCRdb's copy, which holds only in-frame ones; the method was immunoSEQ multiplex PCR. The repertoire holds about 60,000 clones, with around four fifths as singletons. The sequencing here drew on PBMCs, taken from a glioma patient whose treatment included an IDH1 peptide vaccine. The sequence was collected from a man aged 25-40 years with glioma.

For the CDR3, the DNA is TGCAGCGTCCAGCGGGGGACAGGAGACCAAGAGACCCAGTACTTC. Its translation: CSVQRGTGDQETQYF. This chain joins TRBV29-1 and TRBJ2-5; the D call may be TRBD1 or TRBD2 (8 bases each). The CDR3 is 15 residues long. Trimming cost V 6 bases and J 0 bases, with 17 bases left between them. Per germline, CDR1 SQVTM and CDR2 ANQGSEA.